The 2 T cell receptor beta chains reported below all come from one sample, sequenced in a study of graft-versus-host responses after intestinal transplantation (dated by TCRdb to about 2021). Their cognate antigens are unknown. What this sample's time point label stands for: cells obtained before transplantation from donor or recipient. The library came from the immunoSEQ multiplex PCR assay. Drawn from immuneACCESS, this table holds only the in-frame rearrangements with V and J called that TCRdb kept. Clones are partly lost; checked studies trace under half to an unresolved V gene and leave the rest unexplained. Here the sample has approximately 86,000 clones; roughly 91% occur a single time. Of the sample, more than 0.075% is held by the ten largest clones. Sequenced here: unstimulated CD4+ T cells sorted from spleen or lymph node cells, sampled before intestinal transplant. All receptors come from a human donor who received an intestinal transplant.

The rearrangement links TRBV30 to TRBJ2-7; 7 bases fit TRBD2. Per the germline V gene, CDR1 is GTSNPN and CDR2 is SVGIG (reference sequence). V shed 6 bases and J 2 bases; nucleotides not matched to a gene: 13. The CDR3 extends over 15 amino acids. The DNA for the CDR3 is TGTGCCTGTCGTCCGTTTAGCGGGTCCACCTACGAGCAGTACTTC. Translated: CACRPFSGSTYEQYF.

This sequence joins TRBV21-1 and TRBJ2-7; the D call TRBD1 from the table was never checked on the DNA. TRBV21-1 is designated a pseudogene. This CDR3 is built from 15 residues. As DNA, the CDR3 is TGTGCCAGCCCCGCGACAGTTCCCCCCTCCTACGAGCAGTACTTC. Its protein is CASPATVPPSYEQYF.